This T cell receptor (beta chain) was identified in a study of T-cell memory formation after mild COVID-19. The overall study: TCR clusters largely stayed donor specific. Study-wide points: Contracting clones from day 15 to 85 had balanced CD4/CD8; later expanders favoured CD4+.

The germline V gene encodes CDR1 SGHRS and CDR2 YFSETQ. This CDR3 comprises 13 residues. Trimming left V 4 bases short and J 5 bases short, with 12 bases between. TCR alpha and TCR beta cDNA libraries carrying sample barcodes and UMIs came from 5'RACE with constant-segment primers. Via MiXCR, TCRdb re-called the 5' RACE reads, giving one row per CDR3 protein. The sample records 550,000 to 650,000 distinct CDR3 sequences, 15% to 20% being singletons. Note on this clonotype: As yet, its antigen is unknown.

The chain employs TRBV5-1 and TRBJ2-5; D possibly corresponds to TRBD2 (6 bases). This TCR was sampled from an adult woman who had mild COVID-19 (a few samples of this study predate the infection). Cell type and time point are not known. Sample: PBMCs or a T cell subset sorted from them (not recorded which). In nucleotides, the CDR3 is TGCGCCAGCAGCGGGGCAGGGAGGGAGACCCAGTACTTC. This gives the protein CASSGAGRETQYF.